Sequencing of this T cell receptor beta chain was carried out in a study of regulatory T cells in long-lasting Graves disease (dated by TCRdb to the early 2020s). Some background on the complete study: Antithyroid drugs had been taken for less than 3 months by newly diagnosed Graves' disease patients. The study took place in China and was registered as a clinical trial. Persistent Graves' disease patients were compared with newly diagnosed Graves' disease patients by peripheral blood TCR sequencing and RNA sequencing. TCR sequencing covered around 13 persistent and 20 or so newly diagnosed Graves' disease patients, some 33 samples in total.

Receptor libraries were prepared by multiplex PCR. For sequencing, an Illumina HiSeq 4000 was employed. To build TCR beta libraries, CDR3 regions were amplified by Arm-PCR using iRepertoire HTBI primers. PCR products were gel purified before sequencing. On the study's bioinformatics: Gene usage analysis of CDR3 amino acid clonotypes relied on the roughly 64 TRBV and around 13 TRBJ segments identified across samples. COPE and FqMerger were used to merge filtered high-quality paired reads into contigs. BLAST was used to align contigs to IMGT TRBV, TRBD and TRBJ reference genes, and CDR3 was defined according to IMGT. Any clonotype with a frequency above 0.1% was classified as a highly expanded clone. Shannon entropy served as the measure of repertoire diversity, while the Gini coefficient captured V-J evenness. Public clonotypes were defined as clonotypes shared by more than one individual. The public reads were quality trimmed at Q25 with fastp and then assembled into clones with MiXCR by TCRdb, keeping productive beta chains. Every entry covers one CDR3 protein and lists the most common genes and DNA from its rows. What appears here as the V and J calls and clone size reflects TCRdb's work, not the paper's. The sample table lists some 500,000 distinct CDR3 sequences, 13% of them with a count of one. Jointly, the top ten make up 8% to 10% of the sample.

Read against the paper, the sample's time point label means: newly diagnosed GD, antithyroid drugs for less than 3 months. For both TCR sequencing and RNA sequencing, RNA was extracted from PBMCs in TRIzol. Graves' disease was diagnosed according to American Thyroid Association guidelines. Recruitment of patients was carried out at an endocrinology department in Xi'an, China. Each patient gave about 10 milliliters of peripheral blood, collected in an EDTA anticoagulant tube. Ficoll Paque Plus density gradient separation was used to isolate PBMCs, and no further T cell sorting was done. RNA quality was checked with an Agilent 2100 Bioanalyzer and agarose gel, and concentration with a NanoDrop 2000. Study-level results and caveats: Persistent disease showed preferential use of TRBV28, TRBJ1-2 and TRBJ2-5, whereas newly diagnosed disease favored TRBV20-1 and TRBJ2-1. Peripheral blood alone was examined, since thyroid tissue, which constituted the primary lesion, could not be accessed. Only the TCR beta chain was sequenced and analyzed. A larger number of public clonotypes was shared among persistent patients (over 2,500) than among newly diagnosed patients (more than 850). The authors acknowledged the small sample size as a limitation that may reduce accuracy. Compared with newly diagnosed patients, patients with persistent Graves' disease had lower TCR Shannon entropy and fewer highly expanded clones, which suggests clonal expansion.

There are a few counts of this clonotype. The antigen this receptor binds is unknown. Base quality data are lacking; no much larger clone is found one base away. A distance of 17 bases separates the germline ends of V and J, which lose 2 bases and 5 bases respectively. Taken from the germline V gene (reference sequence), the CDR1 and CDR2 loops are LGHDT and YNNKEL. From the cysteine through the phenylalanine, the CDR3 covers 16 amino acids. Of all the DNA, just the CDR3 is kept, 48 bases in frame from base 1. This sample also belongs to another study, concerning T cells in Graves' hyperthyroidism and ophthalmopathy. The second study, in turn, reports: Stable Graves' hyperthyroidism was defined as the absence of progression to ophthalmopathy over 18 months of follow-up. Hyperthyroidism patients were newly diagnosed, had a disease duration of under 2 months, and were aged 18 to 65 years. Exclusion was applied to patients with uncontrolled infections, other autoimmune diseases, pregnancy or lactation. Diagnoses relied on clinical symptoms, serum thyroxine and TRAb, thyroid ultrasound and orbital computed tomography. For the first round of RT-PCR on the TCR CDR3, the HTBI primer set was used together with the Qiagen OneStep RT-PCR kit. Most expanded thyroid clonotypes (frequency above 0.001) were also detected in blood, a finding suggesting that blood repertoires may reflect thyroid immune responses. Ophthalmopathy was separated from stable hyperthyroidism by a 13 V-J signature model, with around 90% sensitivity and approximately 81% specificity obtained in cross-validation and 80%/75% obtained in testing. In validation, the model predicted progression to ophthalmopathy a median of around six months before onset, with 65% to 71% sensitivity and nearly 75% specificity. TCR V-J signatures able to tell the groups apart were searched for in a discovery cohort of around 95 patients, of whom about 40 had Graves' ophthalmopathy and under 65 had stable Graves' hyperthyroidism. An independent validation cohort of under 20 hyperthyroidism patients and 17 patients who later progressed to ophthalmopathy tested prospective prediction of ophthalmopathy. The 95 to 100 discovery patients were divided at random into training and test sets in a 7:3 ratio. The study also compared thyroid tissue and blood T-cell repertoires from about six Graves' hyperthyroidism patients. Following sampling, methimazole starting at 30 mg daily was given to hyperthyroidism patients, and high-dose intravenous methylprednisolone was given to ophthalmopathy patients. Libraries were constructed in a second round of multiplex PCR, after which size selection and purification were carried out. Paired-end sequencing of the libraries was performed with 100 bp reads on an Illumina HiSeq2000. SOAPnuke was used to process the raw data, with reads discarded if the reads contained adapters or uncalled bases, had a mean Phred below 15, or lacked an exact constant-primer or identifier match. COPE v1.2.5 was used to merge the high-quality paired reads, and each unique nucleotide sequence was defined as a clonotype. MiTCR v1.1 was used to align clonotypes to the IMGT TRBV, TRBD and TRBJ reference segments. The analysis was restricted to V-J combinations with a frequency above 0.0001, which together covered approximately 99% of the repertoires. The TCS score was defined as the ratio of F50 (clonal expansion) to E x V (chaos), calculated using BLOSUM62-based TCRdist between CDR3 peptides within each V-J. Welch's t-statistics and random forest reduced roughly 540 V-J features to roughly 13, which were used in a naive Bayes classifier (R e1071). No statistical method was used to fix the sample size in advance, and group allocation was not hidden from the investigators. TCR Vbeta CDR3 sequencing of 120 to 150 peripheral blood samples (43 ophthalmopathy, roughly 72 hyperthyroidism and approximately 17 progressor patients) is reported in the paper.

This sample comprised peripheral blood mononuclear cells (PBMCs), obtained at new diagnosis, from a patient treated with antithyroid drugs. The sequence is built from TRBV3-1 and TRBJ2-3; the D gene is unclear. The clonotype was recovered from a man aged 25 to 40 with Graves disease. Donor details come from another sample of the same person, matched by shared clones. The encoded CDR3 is CASSQFDNLAGDTQYF. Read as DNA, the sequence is TGTGCCAGCAGCCAATTTGACAATTTGGCCGGAGATACGCAGTATTTT.